The entry that follows covers one T cell receptor (beta chain) sequence. This specimen comes from a study of blood T cell repertoires in COVID-19. Study at large: The United States, Italy and Spain supplied acute and convalescent COVID-19 samples.

Germline V CDR1 and CDR2: KGHSH, LQKENI. The length of the CDR3 is 14 residues. V dropped 3 bases and J dropped 7; count of bases not matched to a gene: 7. The table came from immunoSEQ multiplex PCR; TCRdb's copy has only in-frame clones and leaves some out. The table has about 150,000 clones, about 90% seen once. The source of this sequence is a man aged 45-60 years with acute or convalescent COVID-19. Sequencing was carried out using peripheral blood. V is TRBV18 and J is TRBJ1-1; TRBD1 matches 8 bases. CDR3 residues: CASSPSGGSNEAFF. The CDR3 DNA is TGTGCCAGCTCACCGTCAGGGGGCTCCAATGAAGCTTTCTTT.